This T cell receptor (beta chain) was sequenced for a study of blood T cells in healthy people across ages. A second about 7 to 12 cycle PCR used barcoded and J-beta primers. TCRdb re-analysed the 5' RACE reads in MiXCR, keeping a single row per CDR3 protein. The table shows hundreds of thousands of distinct CDR3 sequences, with approximately 49% occurring only once. Each sample yielded at least 5 micrograms of PBMC total RNA. Germline CDR1 and CDR2: SGHTA and FQGNSA. Trimming shortened V by 1 base and J by 2 bases, and 11 bases separated the two germline ends. The CDR3 has 15 residues. The V call is TRBV7-2, the J call TRBJ1-1, with D maybe TRBD1 (6 bases). The sequenced material came from blood. The origin of this receptor is a woman aged 55 to 70 in good health. In nucleotides, the CDR3 is TGTGCCAGCAGCTTAGGACCACAGGGCAACACTGAAGCTTTCTTT. Amino acid sequence: CASSLGPQGNTEAFF.